Listed below are T cell receptor beta chains from one sample, sequenced in a study of tumor and adjacent non-tumor tissue in lung cancer. Each CDR3 protein is one row after TCRdb ran MiXCR on the multiplex PCR reads. This table holds 60,000 to 100,000 distinct CDR3 sequences, around 80% found once. Sequencing was carried out using distant non-tumor lung tissue. Receptor source: a man between 65 and 80 years old with non-small cell lung cancer. CDR3s include the opening cysteine and the closing phenylalanine or tryptophan. The order of the fields is clone size, V gene, D gene, J gene, CDR3 DNA, CDR3 protein. A D gene is named only where the DNA matches it firmly. Rows give clone size only sometimes, using once, few, many, or a class for an expanded clone.

clone_size: -; v_call: TRBV6-6; d_call: -; j_call: TRBJ1-1; cdr3_nt: TGTGCCAGCATACGGGGGGAAGACACTGAAGCTTTCTTT; cdr3_aa: CASIRGEDTEAFF
clone_size: once; v_call: TRBV6-6; d_call: -; j_call: TRBJ2-3; cdr3_nt: TGTGCCAGCAGCCTACGTAGTGAGTCATATACGCAGTATTTT; cdr3_aa: CASSLRSESYTQYF
clone_size: -; v_call: TRBV29-1; d_call: TRBD2; j_call: TRBJ2-5; cdr3_nt: TGCAGCGTTGAATTCTATCGGACTAGCGGAGGGAAACAAGAGACCCAGCACTTC; cdr3_aa: CSVEFYRTSGGKQETQHF
clone_size: -; v_call: TRBV12-3/TRBV12-4; d_call: TRBD1; j_call: TRBJ1-3; cdr3_nt: TGTGCCAGTAGTCGTCCCGGGACAGGGATCTGCTCTGGAAACATCATATATTTT; cdr3_aa: CASSRPGTGICSGNIIYF
clone_size: -; v_call: TRBV29-1; d_call: -; j_call: TRBJ2-5; cdr3_nt: TGCAGTGTGCTCGACAGGTTCCAAGAAACCCAGTACTTC; cdr3_aa: CSVLDRFQETQYF
clone_size: -; v_call: TRBV29-1; d_call: -; j_call: TRBJ2-7; cdr3_nt: TGCAGCGTTGAAAGGGCGGAACCGATCTACGAGCAGAACTTC; cdr3_aa: CSVERAEPIYEQNF
clone_size: -; v_call: TRBV11-3; d_call: -; j_call: TRBJ2-3; cdr3_nt: TGTACCAGCACCCGTCGTGAAGTAAGCACAGGTACGCAGTATTTT; cdr3_aa: CTSTRREVSTGTQYF
clone_size: -; v_call: TRBV5-1; d_call: -; j_call: TRBJ2-3; cdr3_nt: TGTGCCAGCAGCTTGGCCTCGGAGAGGGGAGATACGCAGTATTTT; cdr3_aa: CASSLASERGDTQYF
clone_size: -; v_call: TRBV11-3; d_call: -; j_call: TRBJ1-1; cdr3_nt: TGTACCAGCAGCTTCCGGTGCAGAACCCAGAACACTGAAGCTTTCTTT; cdr3_aa: CTSSFRCRTQNTEAFF
clone_size: -; v_call: TRBV11-3; d_call: -; j_call: TRBJ1-1; cdr3_nt: TGTGCCAGCAGCTTCCGGGACACAACCATGAATACTGAAGGTTTCTTT; cdr3_aa: CASSFRDTTMNTEGFF
clone_size: -; v_call: TRBV11-3; d_call: -; j_call: TRBJ2-3; cdr3_nt: TGTGCCAGCACCCGTCAGGAAGTAAGCACAGATGAGCAGTATTTT; cdr3_aa: CASTRQEVSTDEQYF
clone_size: -; v_call: TRBV10-3; d_call: TRBD1; j_call: TRBJ1-5; cdr3_nt: TGTGCCATCAATATAACAGGGGAAGGGGATCAGTCCCAGCATTTT; cdr3_aa: CAINITGEGDQSQHF
clone_size: -; v_call: TRBV20-1; d_call: -; j_call: TRBJ2-3; cdr3_nt: TGCAGTGCTAAACTCAACACCAACACAGATATGCAGTTTTTT; cdr3_aa: CSAKLNTNTDMQFF
clone_size: -; v_call: TRBV6-5; d_call: -; j_call: TRBJ1-1; cdr3_nt: TGTGCCAGCAGTTACAGTACCGCGAGAACTGAAGCTTTCTTT; cdr3_aa: CASSYSTARTEAFF
clone_size: few; v_call: TRBV28; d_call: TRBD1; j_call: TRBJ1-5; cdr3_nt: TGTGCCAGCACCGAAAGGGGCAGGGGGAATCAGCCCCAGCATTTT; cdr3_aa: CASTERGRGNQPQHF
clone_size: -; v_call: TRBV11-2; d_call: -; j_call: TRBJ1-1; cdr3_nt: TGTGCCAGTAACTTAGTGACATCCGATAAACCTTTCTTC; cdr3_aa: CASNLVTSDKPFF
clone_size: -; v_call: TRBV11-1; d_call: -; j_call: TRBJ1-6; cdr3_nt: TGTGTCAGCGGCTCCGGACAGCCTGATAATTCATCCCTCCACTTT; cdr3_aa: CVSGSGQPDNSSLHF
clone_size: once; v_call: TRBV20-1; d_call: -; j_call: TRBJ2-7; cdr3_nt: TGCAGTGCTAGGAATCCGGCCGGGGGCGGTACCTACGAGCAGTATTTC; cdr3_aa: CSARNPAGGGTYEQYF
clone_size: many; v_call: TRBV6-1; d_call: TRBD1; j_call: TRBJ1-5; cdr3_nt: TGTGCCAGCAGGGACAGGGGCTCACCCGCTCAGCCCCAGCATTTT; cdr3_aa: CASRDRGSPAQPQHF
clone_size: many; v_call: TRBV5-1; d_call: -; j_call: TRBJ2-3; cdr3_nt: TGCGCCAGCAGCTCATCGCTGGGGGGGCGTTCAGCGGATACGCAGTATTTT; cdr3_aa: CASSSSLGGRSADTQYF
clone_size: -; v_call: TRBV29-1; d_call: -; j_call: TRBJ1-1; cdr3_nt: TGCAGCGTTGGTGGGGAAGGGTACACTGACGATTTCTTT; cdr3_aa: CSVGGEGYTDDFF
clone_size: once; v_call: TRBV20-1; d_call: TRBD2; j_call: TRBJ2-5; cdr3_nt: TGCAGTGCTTGGGGACTAGCGCGAGAAGGGACCCAGTACTTC; cdr3_aa: CSAWGLAREGTQYF
clone_size: -; v_call: TRBV20-1; d_call: -; j_call: TRBJ2-7; cdr3_nt: TGCAGTGTTAGAAGGGCGCTCTCCTACGAGCAGTACTTC; cdr3_aa: CSVRRALSYEQYF
clone_size: -; v_call: TRBV29-1; d_call: TRBD1; j_call: TRBJ2-5; cdr3_nt: TGCAGTGTGAGCCGGACAGGGAATGGGGAGACCCATTACTTC; cdr3_aa: CSVSRTGNGETHYF
clone_size: -; v_call: TRBV11-1; d_call: -; j_call: TRBJ2-7; cdr3_nt: TGTGCCAGCAGCTTGTTAGGTGGATACGAGCAATACTTC; cdr3_aa: CASSLLGGYEQYF
clone_size: -; v_call: TRBV12-3/TRBV12-4; d_call: TRBD2; j_call: TRBJ2-1; cdr3_nt: TGTGCCAGCTGTTTATTGCGGGAGGGCAATGGGCAGTTCTTC; cdr3_aa: CASCLLREGNGQFF
clone_size: -; v_call: TRBV12-3/TRBV12-4; d_call: -; j_call: TRBJ1-1; cdr3_nt: TGTGCCAGCAGTTCCCGAGAAGGGGCGGGTTCGGGCACTGAAGCTTTCTTT; cdr3_aa: CASSSREGAGSGTEAFF
clone_size: -; v_call: TRBV11-2; d_call: -; j_call: TRBJ1-1; cdr3_nt: TGTGCCAGCAGCTTCGCCAGTTCAAGGATCACTGAAGCGTTCTTT; cdr3_aa: CASSFASSRITEAFF
clone_size: once; v_call: TRBV11-2; d_call: -; j_call: TRBJ1-1; cdr3_nt: TGTACCAGCAGCCCCCCCAACGTTGGTGGCCCTGAAGCTTTCTTT; cdr3_aa: CTSSPPNVGGPEAFF
clone_size: -; v_call: TRBV20-1; d_call: -; j_call: TRBJ2-7; cdr3_nt: TGCACTGCTACCGGGGCAGTCGAGCGGTACTTC; cdr3_aa: CTATGAVERYF
clone_size: -; v_call: TRBV29-1; d_call: -; j_call: TRBJ2-5; cdr3_nt: TGCAGCGTGGTCGATAGGTTCCAAGAAACCAAGTACTTC; cdr3_aa: CSVVDRFQETKYF
clone_size: few; v_call: TRBV20-1; d_call: -; j_call: TRBJ2-5; cdr3_nt: TGCAGTACTCCGTTGGGGGCTCAAGAGACCCAGTACTTC; cdr3_aa: CSTPLGAQETQYF
clone_size: -; v_call: TRBV5-6; d_call: -; j_call: TRBJ2-5; cdr3_nt: TGTGCCAGCAGCCGTTCCACTACCGACAGAGTACGGACCCAGTACTTC; cdr3_aa: CASSRSTTDRVRTQYF
clone_size: few; v_call: TRBV20-1; d_call: TRBD1; j_call: TRBJ1-5; cdr3_nt: TGCAGTGCCTCAGGGGGGTATCAGCCCCAGCATTTT; cdr3_aa: CSASGGYQPQHF
clone_size: -; v_call: TRBV11-3; d_call: TRBD2; j_call: TRBJ2-7; cdr3_nt: TGTGCCAGCAGCCAAGGGACTAGTGGAATCTCCGAGCAGTGCTTC; cdr3_aa: CASSQGTSGISEQCF
clone_size: -; v_call: TRBV16; d_call: -; j_call: TRBJ1-1; cdr3_nt: TGTGCCAGCAGCCAGGACAGAATGAACACTGAAGCTCTCTTT; cdr3_aa: CASSQDRMNTEALF
clone_size: -; v_call: TRBV6-1; d_call: TRBD2; j_call: TRBJ2-7; cdr3_nt: TGTGCCAGCAGTTTTATCGGGACTAGCGGGCAAAGCTACGAGCAGTACTTC; cdr3_aa: CASSFIGTSGQSYEQYF
clone_size: -; v_call: TRBV5-1; d_call: -; j_call: TRBJ1-2; cdr3_nt: TGCGCCAGCAGGTTGGCAGGGACCTATGGCTACACCTTC; cdr3_aa: CASRLAGTYGYTF
clone_size: -; v_call: TRBV29-1; d_call: -; j_call: TRBJ2-5; cdr3_nt: TGCAGCGTTGCCGACAGGTTTCGAGATACCCAGTACTTC; cdr3_aa: CSVADRFRDTQYF
clone_size: many; v_call: TRBV12-3/TRBV12-4; d_call: TRBD2; j_call: TRBJ2-1; cdr3_nt: TGTGCCAGCAGTCATCCCCATACACTAGCGGGATCCTACAATGAGCAGTTCTTC; cdr3_aa: CASSHPHTLAGSYNEQFF